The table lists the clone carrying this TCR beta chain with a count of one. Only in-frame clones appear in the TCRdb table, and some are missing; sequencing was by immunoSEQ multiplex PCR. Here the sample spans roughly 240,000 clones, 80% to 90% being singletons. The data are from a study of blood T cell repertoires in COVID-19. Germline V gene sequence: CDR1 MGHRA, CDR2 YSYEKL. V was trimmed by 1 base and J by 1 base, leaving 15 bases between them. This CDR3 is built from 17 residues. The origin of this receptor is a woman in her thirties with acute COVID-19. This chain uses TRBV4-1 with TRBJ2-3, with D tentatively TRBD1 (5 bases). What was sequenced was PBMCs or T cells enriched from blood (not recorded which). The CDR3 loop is CASSQVLDSFRTDTQYF. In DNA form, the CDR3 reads TGCGCCAGCAGCCAAGTTTTAGACAGTTTTCGCACAGATACGCAGTATTTT.